This T cell receptor beta chain was identified during a study of CD8 T cells in Susac syndrome. Overall study results and limits: Acknowledgment was made by the study that its TCR sequencing and HLA analysis involved a relatively small number of individuals.

Negative isolation was used for CD8+ and CD4+ T cells, and FACS enrichment was applied to TEMRA cells. Germline values: CDR1 SGDLS, CDR2 YYNGEE. The V gene end was trimmed by 4 bases and the J gene end by 6 bases; junction bases not matched to a gene: 7. The CDR3 sequence is 14 residues long. An amount of RNA that ranged from roughly 0.5 to 1 ug was reverse transcribed with random hexamers. TCRdb redid the calling of the immunoSEQ multiplex PCR reads with MiXCR, one entry per CDR3 protein. The data contain about 80,000 distinct CDR3 sequences, 93% of them singletons. In the case of this clonotype: The antigen is unknown.

J is TRBJ2-7 and V is TRBV9; 10 nucleotides agree with TRBD1. Source material: CD4+ T cells from PBMCs. The receptor was isolated from a human donor with Susac syndrome. The CDR3 loop is CASSMGDRGGEQYF. The CDR3 DNA reads as TGTGCCAGCAGCATGGGGGACAGGGGAGGCGAGCAGTACTTC.